Listed below are T cell receptor beta chains from one sample, sequenced in a study of T cells in Graves' hyperthyroidism and ophthalmopathy. From the multiplex PCR reads, TCRdb called clonotypes with MiXCR, one entry per CDR3 protein. The table lists approximately 720,000 distinct CDR3 sequences, 15% to 20% of them singletons. Sequencing used blood. The receptor set was obtained from a woman aged 50 to 60 with Graves' hyperthyroidism that later progressed to Graves' ophthalmopathy. Both conserved end residues are part of each CDR3. A D gene is named only where the DNA matches it firmly. Part of the rows lack a size; the others show once, few, many or a class for expanded clones.

j_call,d_call,clone_size,v_call,cdr3_nt,cdr3_aa
TRBJ1-3,-,few,TRBV12-3/TRBV12-4,TGTGCCAGCAGTTTAACTGGTTCCCTTGGAAACACCATATATTTT,CASSLTGSLGNTIYF
TRBJ2-2,TRBD1,many,TRBV6-6,TGTGCCAGCAGTTACCCGAGGACAGGGGGCACCGGGGAGCTGTTTTTT,CASSYPRTGGTGELFF
TRBJ1-2,-,many,TRBV15,TGTGCCACCAGCACCCTCTATGGCTACACCTTC,CATSTLYGYTF
TRBJ2-1,-,few,TRBV10-1,TGCGCCAGCAGTGAGGTTGCGGGGTCCTACAATGAGCAGTTCTTC,CASSEVAGSYNEQFF
TRBJ1-5,-,few,TRBV19,TGTGCCAGTAGTATCGGAACAGATTATAGCAATCAGCCCCAGCATTTT,CASSIGTDYSNQPQHF
TRBJ2-7,-,few,TRBV5-8,TGTGCCAGCAGCTTGTGCGAACAAGGGATCTGCGAGCAGTACTTC,CASSLCEQGICEQYF
TRBJ1-1,-,many,TRBV2,TGTGCCAGCGGGTTCGGACAGAACACTGAAGCTTTCTTT,CASGFGQNTEAFF
TRBJ2-7,-,few,TRBV5-1,TGCGCCAGCAGCTTTTCAACCGGTTACGAGCAGTACTTC,CASSFSTGYEQYF
TRBJ1-5,-,few,TRBV4-1,TGCGCCAGCAGCCAAGTGGTTAAGGGGGGCAATCAGCCCCAGCATTTT,CASSQVVKGGNQPQHF
TRBJ2-5,-,many,TRBV20-1,TGCAGTGCTAGAAGGTCGGAAGGGGGGCCAGAGACCCAGTACTTC,CSARRSEGGPETQYF
TRBJ1-2,-,many,TRBV6-1,TGTGCCAGCAGTTACACAAAACAGTGGCCGAACTATGGCTACACCTTC,CASSYTKQWPNYGYTF
TRBJ2-1,TRBD2,many,TRBV9,TGTGCCAGCAGCGTAGCTAGCGGGGGCCGAAAGAGCTACAATGAGCAGTTCTTC,CASSVASGGRKSYNEQFF
TRBJ1-2,-,-,TRBV5-1,TGCGCCAGCAGCTTGGCCGACAGGTCCGTGATTGGCTACACCTTC,CASSLADRSVIGYTF
TRBJ1-1,-,few,TRBV4-1,TGCGCCAGCAGCCCCCGACTGTACACTGAAGCTTTCTTT,CASSPRLYTEAFF
TRBJ1-2,-,few,TRBV6-1,TGTGCCAGCAGTGCTACGGGTTTGGCCTATGGCTACACCTTC,CASSATGLAYGYTF
TRBJ1-2,TRBD1,-,TRBV9,TGTGCCAGCAGACCCACGACAGGGGGTGGGTATGGCTACACCTTC,CASRPTTGGGYGYTF
TRBJ2-1,TRBD1,-,TRBV20-1,TGCAGTGCTTTGGACAGGGGCTCCTACAATGAGCAGTTCTTC,CSALDRGSYNEQFF
TRBJ1-2,-,-,TRBV12-3/TRBV12-4,TGTGCCAGCAGTTCCAACCGATGGTGGGGCTACACCTTC,CASSSNRWWGYTF
TRBJ2-1,-,many,TRBV20-1,TGCAGTGCTACGGGAAGGAGCGTGGGGGTCAATGAGCAGTTCTTC,CSATGRSVGVNEQFF
TRBJ2-5,-,many,TRBV20-1,TGCAGTGCTAGAGATCTGAGGGGGGGCGGCGAGACCCAGTACTTC,CSARDLRGGGETQYF
TRBJ2-5,TRBD2,-,TRBV12-3/TRBV12-4,TGTGTCAGCAGCCGCTCCCGTGGCGGGGGGGATTGGAAAAAGACCCAGTACTTC,CVSSRSRGGGDWKKTQYF
TRBJ2-1,-,-,TRBV5-1,TGCGCCAGCAGCGACTTAACCCAGAATGAGCAGTTCTTC,CASSDLTQNEQFF
TRBJ2-3,TRBD1,few,TRBV12-3/TRBV12-4,TGTGCCAGCAGCGACTGGGACAGGGGCACAGATACGCAGTATTTT,CASSDWDRGTDTQYF
TRBJ2-7,-,-,TRBV2,TGTGCCAGCAGTGAGTCGGACGAGCAGTACTTC,CASSESDEQYF
TRBJ1-5,TRBD1,many,TRBV3-1,TGTGCCAGCAGCGCACAGGGGGCTTTTCAGCCCCAGCATTTT,CASSAQGAFQPQHF
TRBJ1-1,-,many,TRBV12-3/TRBV12-4,TGTGCCAGCAGTTTTGCCGCGAAGAACACTGAAGCTTTCTTT,CASSFAAKNTEAFF
TRBJ1-1,-,-,TRBV19,TGTGCCAGTAGTATAGGTGACGCAGCCCCGAACACTGAAGCTTTCTTT,CASSIGDAAPNTEAFF
TRBJ1-1,TRBD1,many,TRBV12-3/TRBV12-4,TGTGCCAGCAGGTGGACCGGGACAGGGACTGAAGCTTTCTTT,CASRWTGTGTEAFF
TRBJ2-2,TRBD2,few,TRBV29-1,TGCAGCGTTGAGGTAGCGGGGGTATCTGGCGGGGAGCTGTTTTTT,CSVEVAGVSGGELFF
TRBJ2-1,-,few,TRBV5-1,TGCGCCAGCAGCTTGGCCGCCGGAATCGGGAGTGAGCAGTTCTTC,CASSLAAGIGSEQFF
TRBJ1-2,TRBD1,many,TRBV19,TGTGCCAGTAGGGCTGGGACAGGCAGTGGGGAAGCTGGCTACACCTTC,CASRAGTGSGEAGYTF
TRBJ1-1,TRBD1,-,TRBV19,TGTGCCAGTAGTTCGACGGGAGGGGGCCGAATGAACACTGAAGCTTTCTTT,CASSSTGGGRMNTEAFF
TRBJ1-2,TRBD1,few,TRBV3-1,TGTGCCAGCAGCCAGGTAGGGACAGGGGGCCTTAACTATGGCTACACCTTC,CASSQVGTGGLNYGYTF
TRBJ1-6,TRBD1,once,TRBV24-1,TGTGCCACCAGGCGGGACAGAAATTCACCCCTCCACTTT,CATRRDRNSPLHF
TRBJ1-4,TRBD1,many,TRBV9,TGTGCCAGCAGCGTAGAGCCTAGATCCGGGACAGTCAGTGAAAAACTGTTTTTT,CASSVEPRSGTVSEKLFF
TRBJ1-6,-,few,TRBV5-1,TGCGCCAGCAGCTTGAGATGGGGGCGCGGTGATTCACCCCTCCACTTT,CASSLRWGRGDSPLHF
TRBJ2-7,TRBD2,many,TRBV5-1,TGCGCCAGCAGCCCCGGACTAGCGGTGGGGACCTACGAGCAGTACTTC,CASSPGLAVGTYEQYF
TRBJ1-1,-,many,TRBV2,TGTGCCAGCAGACCTCCCCTTGGGAACACTGAAGCTTTCTTT,CASRPPLGNTEAFF
TRBJ2-5,-,few,TRBV4-1,TGCGCCAGCAGCCAAGAGGAGGGGGAGACCCAGTACTTC,CASSQEEGETQYF
TRBJ1-5,-,few,TRBV5-5,TGTGCCAGCAGCTTGGCCCCCCAGGTAGGTCAGCCCCAGCATTTT,CASSLAPQVGQPQHF
TRBJ2-1,TRBD2,many,TRBV9,TGTGCCAGCAGCGTCACCGGGACTAGCGGGTACAATGAGCAGTTCTTC,CASSVTGTSGYNEQFF